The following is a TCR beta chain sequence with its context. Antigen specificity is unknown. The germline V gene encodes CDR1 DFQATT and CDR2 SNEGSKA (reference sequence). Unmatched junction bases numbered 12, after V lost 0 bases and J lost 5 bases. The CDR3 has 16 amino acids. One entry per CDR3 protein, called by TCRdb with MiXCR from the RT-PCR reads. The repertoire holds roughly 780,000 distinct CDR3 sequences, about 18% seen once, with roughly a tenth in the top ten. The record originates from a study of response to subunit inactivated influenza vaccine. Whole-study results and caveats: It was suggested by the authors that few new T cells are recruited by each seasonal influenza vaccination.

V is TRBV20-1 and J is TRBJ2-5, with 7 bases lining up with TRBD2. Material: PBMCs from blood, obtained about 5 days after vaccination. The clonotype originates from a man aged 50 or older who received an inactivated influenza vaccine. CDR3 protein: CSARDVGGVWGETQYF. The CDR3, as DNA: TGCAGTGCTAGAGATGTGGGAGGGGTTTGGGGGGAGACCCAGTACTTC.